The clone carrying this T cell receptor (beta chain) was picked up a small number of times. No antigen is known for it. These data belong to a study of OX40 agonist ivuxolimab in advanced cancers. In the study overall: In this trial design, patients received ivuxolimab intravenously at 0.01 to 10 mg/kg every 2 weeks. Study conclusions and caveats: Partial responders dosed at 0.1-3.0 mg/kg displayed clonal expansion ranking among the lowest.

The assay was immunoSEQ multiplex PCR, and TCRdb's table has in-frame clones only and misses some. The table lists tens of thousands of clones, 80% to 90% of them singletons. The V and J ends lost 7 bases and 10 bases respectively, with 17 bases between them. The CDR3 has 14 residues. Per germline, CDR1 MNHEY and CDR2 SVGAGI. Sampled blood was obtained at baseline, cycle 4 day 1, and cycle 7 day 1. The sequence was obtained from an adult with an advanced solid tumor such as melanoma, head and neck, liver or kidney cancer. The rearrangement uses TRBV6-5 and TRBJ1-6; D is unresolved. The sequenced sample was CD4+ or CD8+ T cells sorted from blood, obtained in a trial of the OX40 agonist ivuxolimab. The CDR3 coding sequence is TGTGCCAGCACCTATAAGGCTTCGACCTCACCCCTCCACTTT. The encoded protein is CASTYKASTSPLHF.